These 24 T cell receptor beta chains originate from one sample sequenced in a study of glioma-infiltrating T cells after dendritic cell vaccination. Time point: after dendritic cell vaccination, including at tumor progression/relapse. The table came from immunoSEQ multiplex PCR; TCRdb's copy has only in-frame clones and leaves some out. The sample records fewer than 90,000 clones, around 86% being singletons. The source was blood, collected after dendritic cell vaccination. The receptors stem from a human donor with glioblastoma.

This chain joins TRBV13 and TRBJ2-1; 9 positions agree with TRBD2. Germline CDR1 reads PRHDT; CDR2 reads FYEKMQ (reference sequence). The CDR3 has 13 residues. J was trimmed by 11 bases and V by 5 bases; bases with no gene match: 7. In nucleotides, the CDR3 is TGTGCCAGCAGCCGACCCCTAGCGGGGAAGCAGTTCTTC. The encoded protein is CASSRPLAGKQFF.

Written as DNA, the CDR3 is TGTGCCACCAGACAGGGGGCAAACTATGGCTACACCTTC. Its translation is CATRQGANYGYTF. The chain uses TRBV5-4 and TRBJ1-2; TRBD1 aligns across 10 bases. Germline loops: CDR1 SGHNT, CDR2 YYREEE (reference sequence). Trimming removed 9 bases from V and 2 bases from J; junction bases left unmatched: 4. This CDR3 contains 13 residues.

Written as DNA, the CDR3 is TGTGCCTGGAGTGGATCGAGGAATGAGCAGTTCTTC. Its protein is CAWSGSRNEQFF. This sequence joins TRBV30 and TRBJ2-1; D gene ambiguous. The V gene lost 1 base and the J gene lost 7 bases, with 8 bases spanning the gap. Germline CDR1 GTSNPN, CDR2 SVGIG (reference sequence). The CDR3 length is 12 residues. The complete variable domain, with remaining parts taken from reference TRBV30 and TRBJ2-1, reads SQTIHQWPATLVQPVGSPLSLECTVEGTSNPNLYWYRQAAGRGLQLLFYSVGIGQISSEVPQNLSASRPQDRQFILSSKKLLLSDSGFYLCAWSGSRNEQFFGPGTRLTVL.

The chain links TRBV5-1 to TRBJ2-3; no clear D. The CDR3 runs to 14 residues. The germline V gene has CDR1 SGHRS and CDR2 YFSETQ. V lost 0 bases and J 5 bases, leaving 10 bases between the germline ends. CDR3 in amino acids: CASSLDSRGDTQYF. DNA for the CDR3: TGCGCCAGCAGCTTGGACTCCCGAGGAGATACGCAGTATTTT.

This chain joins TRBV2 and TRBJ1-1; the match to TRBD1 covers 9 bases. Germline CDR1 and CDR2: SNHLY and FYNNEI. The ends lost 4 bases at V and 3 bases at J; junction bases unmatched: 0. The CDR3 runs to 13 residues. The chain's CDR3 is CASSGQGDTEAFF. The CDR3, as DNA: TGTGCCAGCAGTGGACAGGGGGACACTGAAGCTTTCTTT.

The table lists this clone with a count of one. The chain links TRBV7-9 to TRBJ1-2; 7 bases agree with TRBD1. The CDR3 is made up of 15 amino acids. Germline trimming cut 3 bases from V and 2 bases from J; bases unmatched to any gene: 6. Germline CDR1 is SEHNR and CDR2 is FQNEAQ (reference sequence). CDR3 in DNA: TGTGCCAGCAGCTTGAGCTTACAGGGGAACTATGGCTACACCTTC. Its protein product is CASSLSLQGNYGYTF.

This clone appeared once. The J gene is TRBJ2-2, the V gene TRBV19; possibly TRBD1 for D (6 bases). CDR1 is LNHDA, CDR2 SQIVND, per germline (reference sequence). This CDR3 contains 12 residues. V shed 8 bases and J shed 6 bases, with 10 bases lying between them. The CDR3 sequence: CASLYRAGELFF. CDR3 DNA: TGTGCCAGTCTTTACAGGGCCGGGGAGCTGTTTTTT.

This chain connects TRBV30 to TRBJ2-1, with 9 bases lining up with TRBD2. The CDR3 has 16 residues. Germline V gene sequence: CDR1 GTSNPN, CDR2 SVGIG (reference sequence). The J segment lost 3 bases and the V segment lost 0 bases, leaving 6 bases of the junction unmatched. CDR3 protein: CAWSVKRGENYNEQFF. For the CDR3, the DNA is TGTGCCTGGAGTGTAAAGCGGGGGGAGAACTACAATGAGCAGTTCTTC.

The J gene is TRBJ1-2, the V gene TRBV29-1, with a weak D call TRBD1 (5 bases). Germline CDR1 and CDR2: SQVTM and ANQGSEA. CDR3 length: 13 amino acids. Trimming removed 0 bases at V and 4 bases at J, with 9 bases between. This CDR3 is CSVEDLGLYGYTF. DNA of the CDR3: TGCAGCGTTGAAGATCTGGGACTCTATGGCTACACCTTC. The whole variable domain, filled in from reference TRBV29-1 and TRBJ1-2, reads SAVISQKPSRDICQRGTSLTIQCQVDSQVTMMFWYRQQPGQSLTLIATANQGSEATYESGFVIDKFPISRPNLTFSTLTVSNMSPEDSSIYLCSVEDLGLYGYTFGSGTRLTVV.

The chain has TRBV7-2 and TRBJ2-5; D is unclear. The CDR3 consists of 11 residues. In germline, CDR1 is SGHTA, CDR2 FQGNSA. V shed 6 bases and J shed 4 bases, with 6 bases lying between them. This chain's CDR3 is CASRYSETQYF. CDR3 nucleotide sequence: TGTGCCAGCAGGTACTCAGAGACCCAGTACTTC.

The J gene is TRBJ1-1, the V gene TRBV18; D is uncertain. V was trimmed by 5 bases and J by 8 bases, leaving 12 bases between them. The germline V gene has CDR1 KGHSH and CDR2 LQKENI. The CDR3 totals 12 residues. CDR3 coding DNA: TGTGCCAGCTCATCTGACACCCCCGAAGCTTTCTTT. It codes for CASSSDTPEAFF.

CDR3 in amino acids: CASSERPGFEAFF. CDR3 nucleotide sequence: TGTGCCAGCAGTGAACGGCCAGGGTTTGAAGCTTTCTTT. The chain joins TRBV6-1 to TRBJ1-1, with D maybe TRBD1 (5 bases). This CDR3 contains 13 residues. V lost 2 bases and J 7 bases, leaving 11 bases between the germline ends. Germline-derived CDR1 and CDR2 are MNHNS and SASEGT.

The chain links TRBV18 to TRBJ1-6; TRBD1 aligns across 11 bases. The CDR3 is 14 residues long. The trim removed 4 bases at V and 10 bases at J, leaving 3 bases unmatched. CDR1 is KGHSH, CDR2 LQKENI, per germline. The CDR3 loop reads CASSLGQGESPLHF. As DNA, the CDR3 is TGTGCCAGCTCACTGGGACAGGGGGAATCACCCCTCCACTTT.

The gene calls are TRBV1 and TRBJ2-1; TRBD2 reflects the table's D call only, with no check against the DNA. TRBV1 is annotated as a pseudogene. The CDR3 loop spans 13 amino acids. As DNA, the CDR3 is TGCACCAGCAGTTTGACTGTACGGCTTGAGCAGTTCTTC. Translating it yields CTSSLTVRLEQFF.

The table lists this clone with a count of one. This chain links TRBV19 with TRBJ1-6; D might be TRBD1 (6 bases). This CDR3 is built from 15 residues. Germline lookup yields CDR1 LNHDA and CDR2 SQIVND (reference sequence). Deletions cut 2 bases from V and 6 bases from J, with 11 bases between. CDR3 coding DNA: TGTGCCAGTAGTATAAACAGGGAGAGTAATTCACCCCTCCACTTT. It encodes CASSINRESNSPLHF.

The V call is TRBV29-1, the J call TRBJ1-2, with 9 bases that match TRBD1. V lost 7 bases, J lost 6 bases, and 6 bases stayed unmatched. This CDR3 has 12 residues. Germline CDR1 and CDR2: SQVTM and ANQGSEA. The CDR3 DNA sequence: TGCAGCGCTTTGACAGGGGGTAATGGCTACACCTTC. Translation gives CSALTGGNGYTF.

The chain is built from TRBV10-2 and TRBJ1-4; a possible D gene is TRBD1 (5 bases). This CDR3 contains 13 residues. The V gene lost 3 bases and the J gene lost 6 bases, with 8 bases spanning the gap. Germline V gene sequence: CDR1 WSHSY, CDR2 SAAADI. CDR3 DNA sequence: TGCGCCAGCAGTGACGACAGTTATGAAAAACTGTTTTTT. This sequence encodes CASSDDSYEKLFF.

The rearrangement uses TRBV2 and TRBJ1-2; 12 nucleotides align to TRBD1. The junction had 10 bases not matched to a gene; V was cut back by 4 bases and J by 4 bases. CDR3 size: 17 residues. Germline V gives CDR1 SNHLY, CDR2 FYNNEI. In DNA, the CDR3 is TGTGCCAGCAGTGTGCCGGGACAGGGGGCGCTGAGCTATGGCTACACCTTC. Its protein product is CASSVPGQGALSYGYTF.

In the case of this clone: This sequence is one base from a far larger clone and is likely a read error. V and J are TRBV5-1 and TRBJ1-6; 7 nucleotides line up with TRBD1. CDR1 and CDR2 (germline): SGHRS, YFSETQ. V lost 4 bases, J lost 7 bases, and 2 bases stayed unmatched. CDR3 length: 13 residues. CDR3 nucleotide sequence: TGCGCCAGCAGCCAGACAGGGAATTCACCCCTCCACTTT. Amino acid sequence: CASSQTGNSPLHF.

V is TRBV18 and J is TRBJ2-7; tentatively, D is TRBD1 (6 bases). Germline V gene sequence: CDR1 KGHSH, CDR2 LQKENI. The V and J ends lost 2 bases and 1 base respectively, with 15 bases between them. The CDR3 length is 16 residues. CDR3 loop: CASSPGEGQSSYEQYF. CDR3 DNA: TGTGCCAGCTCACCAGGGGAAGGACAGAGTTCCTACGAGCAGTACTTC.

The chain employs TRBV19 and TRBJ1-4, with D possibly matching TRBD1 (5 bases). The V end was cut by 6 bases, the J end by 6 bases, with 8 bases between. The germline gives CDR1 LNHDA, CDR2 SQIVND (reference sequence). CDR3 length: 12 amino acids. The CDR3 DNA is TGTGCCAGTAGCTCGACAGATGAAAAACTGTTTTTT. Translated, it gives CASSSTDEKLFF.

This chain uses TRBV4-3 with TRBJ2-5, with TRBD2 matching over 12 bases. The CDR3 consists of 16 residues. Germline assignment: CDR1 LGHNA and CDR2 YSLEER. The V gene end was trimmed by 0 bases and the J gene end by 5 bases; junction bases not matched to a gene: 4. Here the CDR3 reads CASSQDGLAGFETQYF. Written as DNA, the CDR3 is TGCGCCAGCAGCCAAGATGGACTAGCGGGGTTTGAGACCCAGTACTTC.

This chain uses TRBV6-5 with TRBJ2-7; TRBD2 aligns across 11 bases. Germline CDR1 and CDR2: MNHEY and SVGAGI. J gave up 4 bases and V 4 bases, and 9 bases lay outside the gene matches. The CDR3 is 16 amino acids. CDR3 nucleotide sequence: TGTGCCAGCAGTTCCCCCTCTAGCGGGGGGACGTACGAGCAGTACTTC. Encoded protein: CASSSPSSGGTYEQYF.

The chain employs TRBV4-1 and TRBJ1-2; TRBD1 aligns across 7 bases. CDR3 length: 17 amino acids. The J segment lost 2 bases and the V segment lost 4 bases, leaving 13 bases of the junction unmatched. Germline lookup yields CDR1 MGHRA and CDR2 YSYEKL. DNA of the CDR3: TGCGCCAGCAGCCTAAGTCCCGGACAGGTGATCAACTATGGCTACACCTTC. As protein: CASSLSPGQVINYGYTF.